This TCR beta chain was documented in a study of identical twins. Study-level results: The study found weaker excess twin sharing in beta out-of-frame sequences.

TCRdb re-called the 5' RACE reads with MiXCR, one entry per CDR3 protein. This repertoire shows hundreds of thousands of distinct CDR3 sequences, 20% to 25% found once; its top ten account for 2.5% to 3.5%. Trimming pared 5 bases from V and 1 base from J, leaving 11 bases between. Per germline, CDR1 LGHDT and CDR2 YNNKEL (reference sequence). The length of the CDR3 is 14 residues. This clonotype was counted at least ten times. Its antigen is unidentified. In addition, the sample was reused for a study of T cells expressing NK-cell markers. That report adds: The share of CD8+ T cells held by dominant NKG2C+ clonotypes was about 1.0-7.5% in roughly 6 donors.

The receptor comes from a woman younger than 30 in good health. This chain connects TRBV3-1 to TRBJ1-1; no firm D call. The sample consisted of CD4+ T cells sorted from blood. The CDR3 nucleotides are TGTGCCAGCAGCACCCCAGCAAGGAACACTGAAGCTTTCTTT. Protein product: CASSTPARNTEAFF. Combining the CDR3 with reference TRBV3-1 and TRBJ1-1 gives the whole variable domain DTAVSQTPKYLVTQMGNDKSIKCEQNLGHDTMYWYKQDSKKFLKIMFSYNNKELIINETVPNRFSPKSPDKAHLNLHINSLELGDSAVYFCASSTPARNTEAFFGQGTRLTVV.